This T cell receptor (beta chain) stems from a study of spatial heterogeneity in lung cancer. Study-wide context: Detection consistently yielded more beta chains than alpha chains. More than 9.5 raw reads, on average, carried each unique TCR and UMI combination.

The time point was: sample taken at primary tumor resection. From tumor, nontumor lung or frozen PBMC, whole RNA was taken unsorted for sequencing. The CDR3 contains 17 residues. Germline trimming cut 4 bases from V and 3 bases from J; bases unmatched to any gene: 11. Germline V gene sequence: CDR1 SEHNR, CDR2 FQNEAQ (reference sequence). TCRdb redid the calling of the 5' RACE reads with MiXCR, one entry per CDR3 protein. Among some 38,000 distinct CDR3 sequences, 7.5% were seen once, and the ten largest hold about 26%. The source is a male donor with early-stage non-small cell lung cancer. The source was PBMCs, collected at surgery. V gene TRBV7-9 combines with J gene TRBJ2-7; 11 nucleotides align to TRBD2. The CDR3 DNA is TGTGCCAGCAGCTCAACCACTAGCGGGAGAGATTTCTACGAGCAGTACGTC. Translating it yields CASSSTTSGRDFYEQYV.